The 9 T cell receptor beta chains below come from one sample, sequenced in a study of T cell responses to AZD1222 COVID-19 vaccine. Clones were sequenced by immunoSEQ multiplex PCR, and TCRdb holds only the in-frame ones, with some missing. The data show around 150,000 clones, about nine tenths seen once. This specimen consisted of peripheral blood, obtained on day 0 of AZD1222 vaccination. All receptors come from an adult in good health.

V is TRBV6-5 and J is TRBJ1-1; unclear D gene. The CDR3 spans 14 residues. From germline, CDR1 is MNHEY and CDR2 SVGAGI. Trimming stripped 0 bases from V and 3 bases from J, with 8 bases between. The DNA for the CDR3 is TGTGCCAGCAGTTACTCGGGCAGATACACTGAAGCTTTCTTT. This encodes CASSYSGRYTEAFF.

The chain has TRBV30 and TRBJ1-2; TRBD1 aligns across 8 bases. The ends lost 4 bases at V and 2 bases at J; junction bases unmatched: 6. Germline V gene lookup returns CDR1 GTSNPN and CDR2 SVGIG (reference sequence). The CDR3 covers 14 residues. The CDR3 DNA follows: TGTGCCTGGACTCGACAGGGGATCAACTATGGCTACACCTTC. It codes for CAWTRQGINYGYTF.

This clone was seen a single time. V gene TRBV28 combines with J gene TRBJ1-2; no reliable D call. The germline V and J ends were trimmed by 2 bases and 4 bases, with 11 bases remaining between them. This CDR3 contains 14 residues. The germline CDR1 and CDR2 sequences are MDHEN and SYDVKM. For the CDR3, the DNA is TGTGCCAGCAGTTTAGACCCCTCCCGCTATGGCTACACCTTC. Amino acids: CASSLDPSRYGYTF.

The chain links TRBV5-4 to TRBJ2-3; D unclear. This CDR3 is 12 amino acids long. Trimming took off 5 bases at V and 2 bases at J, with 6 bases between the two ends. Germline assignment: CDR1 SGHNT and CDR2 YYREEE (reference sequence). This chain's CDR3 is CASRSATDTQYF. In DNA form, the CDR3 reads TGTGCCAGCAGGTCGGCCACAGATACGCAGTATTTT.

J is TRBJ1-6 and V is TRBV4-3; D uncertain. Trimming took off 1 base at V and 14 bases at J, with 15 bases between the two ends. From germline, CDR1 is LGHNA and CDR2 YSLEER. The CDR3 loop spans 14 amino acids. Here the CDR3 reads CASSQVGLARTLHF. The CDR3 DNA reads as TGCGCCAGCAGCCAAGTCGGTTTGGCCAGGACCCTCCACTTT.

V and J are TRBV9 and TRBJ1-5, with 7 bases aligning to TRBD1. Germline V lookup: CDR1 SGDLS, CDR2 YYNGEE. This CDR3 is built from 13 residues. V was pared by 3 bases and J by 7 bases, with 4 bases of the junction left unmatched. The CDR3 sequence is CASSGQGDQPQHF. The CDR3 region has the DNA TGTGCCAGCAGCGGGCAGGGGGACCAGCCCCAGCATTTT.

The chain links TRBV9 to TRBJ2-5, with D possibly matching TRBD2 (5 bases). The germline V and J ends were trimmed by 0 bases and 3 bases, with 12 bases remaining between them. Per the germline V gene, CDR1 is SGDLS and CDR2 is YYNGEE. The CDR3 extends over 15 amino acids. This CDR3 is CASSVGFRGEETQYF. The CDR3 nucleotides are TGTGCCAGCAGCGTAGGGTTCCGGGGAGAAGAGACCCAGTACTTC. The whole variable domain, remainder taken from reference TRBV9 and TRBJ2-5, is DSGVTQTPKHLITATGQRVTLRCSPRSGDLSVYWYQQSLDQGLQFLIQYYNGEERAKGNILERFSAQQFPDLHSELNLSSLELGDSALYFCASSVGFRGEETQYFGPGTRLLVL.

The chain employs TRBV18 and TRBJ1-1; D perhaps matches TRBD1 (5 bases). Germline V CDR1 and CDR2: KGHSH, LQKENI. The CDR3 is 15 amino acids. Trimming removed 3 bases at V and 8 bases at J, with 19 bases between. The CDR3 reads CASSPGSEGPLEAFF. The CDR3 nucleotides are TGTGCCAGCTCACCGGGTTCAGAGGGACCTCTCGAAGCTTTCTTT.

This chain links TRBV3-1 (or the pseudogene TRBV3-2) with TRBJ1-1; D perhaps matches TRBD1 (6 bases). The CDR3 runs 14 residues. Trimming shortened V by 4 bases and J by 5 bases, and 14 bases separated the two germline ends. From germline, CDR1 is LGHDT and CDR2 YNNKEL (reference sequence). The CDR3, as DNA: TGTGCCAGCAGCCGCTCGGACAGTTTAACTGAAGCTTTCTTT. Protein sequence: CASSRSDSLTEAFF.